These 20 T cell receptor beta chains share one sample of origin, sequenced in a study of T-cell reconstitution after alpha-beta-depleted transplantation in children. For TCRbeta, the library was prepared with unique molecular identifiers. TCRdb recomputed calls from the PCR reads with MiXCR, one row per CDR3 protein. Of around 670,000 distinct CDR3 sequences detected, around 13% appear once; the ten largest clones hold roughly 0.84%. Sequences were derived from PBMCs, sampled before TCRalphabeta/CD19-depleted stem cell transplant. All receptors derive from a girl aged 2 to 9 with congenital amegakaryocytic thrombocytopenia, due to receive a stem cell transplant.

The chain carries TRBV12-3 or TRBV12-4 and TRBJ2-4; D is undetermined. The CDR3 length is 15 residues. V was cut by 1 base and J by 0 bases, with 7 bases left in between. In DNA form, the CDR3 reads TGTGCCAGCAGTTTAGGGGTTATAGCCAAAAACATTCAGTACTTC. It yields the protein CASSLGVIAKNIQYF.

Only a few counts were recorded for this clonotype. This rearrangement joins TRBV29-1 to TRBJ2-1; no firm D call. Trimming cost V 6 bases and J 7 bases, with 16 bases left between them. CDR3 length: 13 residues. CDR1 and CDR2 from the germline V gene are SQVTM and ANQGSEA. CDR3 sequence (DNA): TGCAGCGTCACACTCCGGGCGATAAATGAGCAGTTCTTC. Amino acids: CSVTLRAINEQFF.

This clonotype was observed at least ten times. The chain links TRBV5-1 to TRBJ2-3; D may be TRBD1 (6 bases). This CDR3 is built from 16 residues. Trimming cost V 4 bases and J 4 bases, with 19 bases left between them. The germline V gene encodes CDR1 SGHRS and CDR2 YFSETQ. This CDR3 is CASSIQQGGLPDTQYF. The CDR3 DNA follows: TGCGCCAGCAGCATACAACAGGGTGGATTGCCAGATACGCAGTATTTT.

There are a few counts of this clonotype. The chain has TRBV12-3 or TRBV12-4 and TRBJ2-1; weak D call: TRBD2 (5 bases). The V gene lost 1 base and the J gene lost 8 bases, with 9 bases spanning the gap. There are 13 residues in the CDR3. The CDR3 loop is CASSLDVRDEQFF. The CDR3 DNA is TGTGCCAGCAGTTTAGATGTGAGGGATGAGCAGTTCTTC.

The V gene is TRBV4-1, the J gene TRBJ1-1, with D maybe TRBD1 (5 bases). Germline-derived CDR1 and CDR2 are MGHRA and YSYEKL. The CDR3 loop spans 14 amino acids. V was clipped by 0 bases and J by 4 bases, with 9 bases between them. CDR3 protein: CASSQEWGFTEAFF. CDR3 sequence (DNA): TGCGCCAGCAGCCAAGAGTGGGGGTTCACTGAAGCTTTCTTT.

The rearrangement joins TRBV12-3 or TRBV12-4 to TRBJ2-5, with D possibly being TRBD2 (6 bases). The V end was cut by 6 bases, the J end by 2 bases, with 13 bases between. The CDR3 runs 14 residues. CDR3 sequence reads: CASSETSRQETQYF. The CDR3 region has the DNA TGTGCCAGCAGCGAGACTAGTCGGCAAGAGACCCAGTACTTC.

This clonotype has just a few counts. V and J are TRBV28 and TRBJ2-3; 14 bases line up with TRBD2. V was clipped by 6 bases and J by 4 bases; unmatched bases: 6. The V gene's germline CDR1 is MDHEN and CDR2 SYDVKM. The CDR3 extends over 16 amino acids. This CDR3 is CASSTGTSGSSDTQYF. The CDR3 DNA sequence: TGTGCCAGCAGCACCGGGACTAGCGGGAGTTCAGATACGCAGTATTTT.

J is TRBJ2-7 and V is TRBV20-1; 7 bases match TRBD1. V was pared by 0 bases and J by 3 bases, with 11 bases of the junction left unmatched. CDR3 length equals 16 residues. The germline gives CDR1 DFQATT, CDR2 SNEGSKA (reference sequence). DNA for the CDR3: TGCAGTGCTAGAGATTACGGGACAGACAGAAGCTACGAGCAGTACTTC. It specifies CSARDYGTDRSYEQYF.

The rearrangement links TRBV20-1 to TRBJ1-5; unclear D gene. In germline, CDR1 is DFQATT, CDR2 SNEGSKA (reference sequence). Trimming cost V 3 bases and J 1 base, with 7 bases left between them. This CDR3 contains 13 residues. This chain's CDR3 is CSASGSSNQPQHF. In DNA, the CDR3 is TGCAGTGCTAGCGGATCGAGCAATCAGCCCCAGCATTTT.

In its sample, this clonotype was seen many times. The chain recombines TRBV20-1 with TRBJ2-1, with a tentative D call TRBD2 (6 bases). The germline V gene encodes CDR1 DFQATT and CDR2 SNEGSKA (reference sequence). The germline V and J ends were trimmed by 6 bases and 0 bases, with 21 bases remaining between them. The CDR3 runs to 17 residues. The CDR3 reads CSAAGAGVSSSYNEQFF. As DNA, the CDR3 is TGCAGTGCCGCAGGAGCGGGCGTTTCGAGCTCCTACAATGAGCAGTTCTTC.

The sample holds many counts of this clonotype. The rearrangement links TRBV7-2 to TRBJ2-3, with no clear D. CDR1 is SGHTA, CDR2 FQGNSA, per germline. The CDR3 covers 14 residues. V was cut by 3 bases and J by 2 bases, with 9 bases left in between. The CDR3 coding sequence is TGTGCCAGCAGCTTCTTCGGACCCACAGATACGCAGTATTTT. This codes for CASSFFGPTDTQYF.

This clonotype was detected many times. The chain carries TRBV6-5 and TRBJ1-5; no reliable D call. The CDR3 totals 13 residues. Germline assignment: CDR1 MNHEY and CDR2 SVGAGI. V lost 4 bases, J lost 4 bases, and 8 bases lay in between. The CDR3 DNA reads as TGTGCCAGCAGTTTTTCTGTTAATCAGCCCCAGCATTTT. Translation: CASSFSVNQPQHF.

Remarks on this clonotype: One end of the junction does not line up with germline, which may come from a read error. J is TRBJ2-1 and V is TRBV5-1, with D possibly matching TRBD2 (6 bases). There are 13 residues in the CDR3. Germline CDR1 and CDR2: SGHRS and YFSETQ. The CDR3 DNA reads TGCGTCAGCAGCTTGGCTGGCGGGGATGAGCAGTTCTTC. Amino acid sequence: CVSSLAGGDEQFF.

There are a few counts of this clonotype. V is TRBV20-1 and J is TRBJ2-1; possibly TRBD1 or TRBD2 for D (6 bases each). The CDR3 loop spans 14 amino acids. The V end was cut by 3 bases, the J end by 3 bases, with 12 bases between. The germline gives CDR1 DFQATT, CDR2 SNEGSKA (reference sequence). In DNA, the CDR3 is TGCAGTGCTAGTCTCGCGGGACACTACAATGAGCAGTTCTTC. This sequence encodes CSASLAGHYNEQFF.

This clonotype occurred many times. Sequence at one end of the junction differs from germline and may be a read error. The gene calls are TRBV18 and TRBJ2-1; perhaps TRBD1 as D (5 bases). The germline V gene encodes CDR1 KGHSH and CDR2 LQKENI. There are 12 residues in the CDR3. The CDR3, as DNA: TGTGCCAGCTCACTCCTGTTCAGGGAAAATATCTTC. It yields the protein CASSLLFRENIF.

This clonotype was seen only once. A read error is possible here, since a much larger clone lies one base away. The V gene is TRBV20-1, the J gene TRBJ2-4; 7 bases agree with TRBD1. The CDR3 sequence is 12 residues long. Germline V gene lookup returns CDR1 DFQATT and CDR2 SNEGSKA (reference sequence). V lost 5 bases, J lost 6 bases, and 4 bases stayed unmatched. CDR3 in DNA: TGCAGTGCTGGAGCAGGGGGAAACATTCAGTACTTC. Amino acids: CSAGAGGNIQYF.

This clonotype showed up many times. V and J are TRBV25-1 and TRBJ2-1; D remains ambiguous. Trimming removed 6 bases at V and 4 bases at J, with 13 bases between. The CDR3 runs to 14 residues. Germline values: CDR1 MGHDK, CDR2 SYGVNS. The CDR3 loop reads CASSWTDPYNEQFF. The CDR3 DNA sequence: TGTGCCAGCAGCTGGACCGATCCGTACAATGAGCAGTTCTTC.

This clonotype was detected ten times or more. V gene TRBV5-1 combines with J gene TRBJ2-7; no clear D gene. The CDR3 contains 14 residues. Germline V gives CDR1 SGHRS, CDR2 YFSETQ. Trimming removed 2 bases from V and 6 bases from J, with 15 bases in between. CDR3 residues: CASSFRVGEGEQYF. CDR3 DNA: TGCGCCAGCAGCTTCCGTGTAGGTGAAGGCGAGCAGTACTTC.

The J gene is TRBJ2-1, the V gene TRBV5-1, with D possibly TRBD2 on 6 matching bases. V was shortened by 7 bases and J by 10 bases, with 21 bases between the two germline ends. Germline values: CDR1 SGHRS, CDR2 YFSETQ. This CDR3 spans 14 amino acids. The CDR3 spells CASLLARNGREQFF. In DNA, the CDR3 is TGCGCCAGCTTGCTAGCGAGGAATGGACGGGAGCAGTTCTTC.

This clonotype was seen more than once but under ten times. V is TRBV20-1 and J is TRBJ1-5; TRBD1 agrees at 7 bases. Trimming removed 5 bases from V and 5 bases from J; junction bases left unmatched: 3. CDR1 and CDR2 (germline): DFQATT, SNEGSKA (reference sequence). CDR3 length: 12 residues. The CDR3 nucleotides read TGCAGTGCTGGGGACAGACATCAGCCCCAGCATTTT. The encoded protein is CSAGDRHQPQHF.